This TCR beta chain was recorded in a study of blood T cell repertoires in COVID-19. From germline, CDR1 is MNHEY and CDR2 SMNVEV (reference sequence). This CDR3 has 14 amino acids. The trim removed 4 bases at V and 3 bases at J, leaving 2 bases unmatched. Using immunoSEQ multiplex PCR, the repertoire was profiled, and TCRdb retains in-frame clones only, with some absent. The sample holds 270,000 or so clones, around 84% seen once. The sample taken for sequencing was peripheral blood. The receptor was derived from a human donor with COVID-19, enrolled during active disease. The donor label of this sample is uncertain. V usage is TRBV27 and J usage is TRBJ1-4, with 7 bases fitting TRBD1. The DNA of the CDR3 is TGTGCCAGCAGTTCGACAGGGCCTAATGAAAAACTGTTTTTT. Translation: CASSSTGPNEKLFF.